The 25 T cell receptor beta chains below all came from one sample that was sequenced in a study of blood T cell repertoires in COVID-19. The method was immunoSEQ multiplex PCR; TCRdb's version includes in-frame clones alone and lacks a portion of them. Here the sample spans about 110,000 clones, over 65% being singletons. Input material: peripheral blood. These receptor sequences come from a woman in her thirties or forties with acute or convalescent COVID-19.

The V and J genes are TRBV5-1 and TRBJ2-1; TRBD1 agrees at 11 bases. CDR1 SGHRS and CDR2 YFSETQ come from the germline V gene. J was trimmed by 0 bases and V by 4 bases; bases with no gene match: 3. The CDR3 has 16 residues. The CDR3 DNA follows: TGCGCCAGCAGCGGACAGGGGGCCCGCTCCTACAATGAGCAGTTCTTC. This codes for CASSGQGARSYNEQFF.

CDR3 DNA: TGTGCCAGCACCGGGGGAAGGTCAAGGCCCGTCTCTGGGGCCAACGTCCTGACTTTC. Protein sequence: CASTGGRSRPVSGANVLTF. The V call is TRBV28, the J call TRBJ2-6; D might be TRBD2 (6 bases). CDR3 length: 19 amino acids. Per the germline V gene, CDR1 is MDHEN and CDR2 is SYDVKM. With 7 bases removed from V and 0 bases from J, the gap between germline ends came to 22 bases. The whole variable domain, filled in from reference TRBV28 and TRBJ2-6, reads DVKVTQSSRYLVKRTGEKVFLECVQDMDHENMFWYRQDPGLGLRLIYFSYDVKMKEKGDIPEGYSVSREKKERFSLILESASTNQTSMYLCASTGGRSRPVSGANVLTFGAGSRLTVL.

This chain uses TRBV18 with TRBJ2-1; the D gene is possibly TRBD1 (6 bases). Germline loops: CDR1 KGHSH, CDR2 LQKENI. This CDR3 region has 14 residues. V was clipped by 10 bases and J by 5 bases, with 18 bases between them. CDR3 sequence: CANSSEQGNNEQFF. In nucleotides, the CDR3 is TGTGCCAACTCGTCGGAACAGGGAAACAATGAGCAGTTCTTC.

The chain is built from TRBV5-1 and TRBJ1-3; possible D gene TRBD1, 6 bases. The V gene lost 7 bases and the J gene lost 1 base, with 9 bases spanning the gap. Germline CDR1 reads SGHRS; CDR2 reads YFSETQ. The CDR3 is made up of 13 amino acids. The CDR3 loop is CASAQGSGNTIYF. DNA for the CDR3: TGCGCCAGCGCCCAGGGGTCTGGAAACACCATATATTTT. Full variable domain (missing parts from reference TRBV5-1 and TRBJ1-3): KAGVTQTPRYLIKTRGQQVTLSCSPISGHRSVSWYQQTPGQGLQFLFEYFSETQRNKGNFPGRFSGRQFSNSRSEMNVSTLELGDSALYLCASAQGSGNTIYFGEGSWLTVV.

The chain joins TRBV6-6 to TRBJ1-2; the match to TRBD1 covers 12 bases. Per germline, CDR1 MNHNY and CDR2 SVGAGI (reference sequence). J lost 5 bases, V lost 5 bases, and 15 bases had no gene match. The CDR3 totals 18 residues. This CDR3 reads CASSRPRDRGRTLYGYTF. In DNA form, the CDR3 reads TGTGCCAGCAGTCGTCCCCGGGACAGGGGGCGAACCCTGTATGGCTACACCTTC.

This chain uses TRBV4-2 with TRBJ2-3; the D gene is possibly TRBD2 (6 bases). Germline V gene sequence: CDR1 LGHNA, CDR2 YNFKEQ. V was pared by 0 bases and J by 6 bases, with 16 bases between. This CDR3 is built from 16 residues. In DNA, the CDR3 is TGTGCCAGCAGCCAAGAAGGGCGCCGGGGGTCCGATACGCAGTATTTT. Amino acids: CASSQEGRRGSDTQYF.

The CDR3 loop reads CASSPFQGGGYEQYF. The DNA of the CDR3 is TGTGCCAGCAGCCCATTCCAAGGGGGCGGGTACGAGCAGTACTTC. V is TRBV7-2 and J is TRBJ2-7; 7 bases are a match to TRBD1. CDR3 size: 15 residues. Germline CDR1 is SGHTA and CDR2 is FQGNSA. The ends lost 5 bases at V and 4 bases at J; junction bases unmatched: 11.

CDR3 nucleotide sequence: TGTGCCAGCAGTTCGGACAGAAATCAGCCCCAGCATTTT. Protein sequence: CASSSDRNQPQHF. J is TRBJ1-5 and V is TRBV28; maybe TRBD1 (6 bases). Germline values: CDR1 MDHEN, CDR2 SYDVKM. V lost 4 bases to trimming and J lost 4 bases, with 8 bases between them. CDR3 length: 13 amino acids.

J is TRBJ1-2 and V is TRBV19, with 9 positions matching TRBD1. V lost 5 bases to trimming and J lost 8 bases; unmatched junction nucleotides: 6. The CDR3 loop spans 13 amino acids. CDR1 is LNHDA and CDR2 is SQIVND in the germline V gene (reference sequence). This CDR3 is CASSEGQGGGYTF. CDR3 nucleotide sequence: TGTGCCAGTAGTGAGGGACAGGGAGGCGGCTACACCTTC.

V is TRBV7-2 and J is TRBJ1-3; TRBD1 might be the D (5 bases). Trimming removed 4 bases at V and 4 bases at J, with 11 bases between. Per the germline V gene, CDR1 is SGHTA and CDR2 is FQGNSA. The CDR3 sequence is 14 residues long. In nucleotides, the CDR3 is TGTGCCAGCAGCTCGAATTGGGGCGGAAACACCATATATTTT. Translation gives CASSSNWGGNTIYF.

The chain employs TRBV7-9 and TRBJ1-6; tentative D call: TRBD1 (6 bases). The CDR3 covers 16 residues. The germline V and J ends were trimmed by 5 bases and 8 bases, with 19 bases remaining between them. In germline, CDR1 is SEHNR, CDR2 FQNEAQ (reference sequence). CDR3 loop: CASSPPWVAGDSPLHF. The CDR3 DNA sequence: TGTGCCAGCAGCCCCCCATGGGTGGCAGGGGATTCACCCCTCCACTTT. Drawing the rest from reference TRBV7-9 and TRBJ1-6, the complete variable domain is DTGVSQNPRHKITKRGQNVTFRCDPISEHNRLYWYRQTLGQGPEFLTYFQNEAQLEKSRLLSDRFSAERPKGSFSTLEIQRTEQGDSAMYLCASSPPWVAGDSPLHFGNGTRLTVT.

This clone was detected a few times. The genes are TRBV5-4 and TRBJ2-2; D gene uncertain. CDR3 size: 14 residues. Looked up from germline, CDR1 is SGHNT and CDR2 is YYREEE (reference sequence). The V gene lost 0 bases and the J gene lost 6 bases, with 9 bases spanning the gap. The DNA of the CDR3 is TGTGCCAGCAGCTTGGACCAGCGATCCGGGGAGCTGTTTTTT. This sequence encodes CASSLDQRSGELFF.

The V and J genes are TRBV3-1 (or the pseudogene TRBV3-2) and TRBJ1-1, with a possible D match to TRBD1 (5 bases). With 4 bases removed from V and 0 bases from J, the gap between germline ends came to 12 bases. The CDR3 has 15 residues. CDR1 and CDR2 (germline): LGHDT, YNNKEL (reference sequence). The CDR3 coding sequence is TGTGCCAGCAGCCCCTCGGAGGGGATGAACACTGAAGCTTTCTTT. It codes for CASSPSEGMNTEAFF.

The chain recombines TRBV11-3 with TRBJ2-4; D uncertain. The CDR3 extends over 13 amino acids. V was pared by 0 bases and J by 3 bases, with 3 bases between. Germline CDR1 is SGHNT and CDR2 is YENEEA. CDR3 protein: CASSLDNKNIQYF. In DNA, the CDR3 is TGTGCCAGCAGCTTAGATAACAAAAACATTCAGTACTTC.

The chain couples TRBV9 to TRBJ1-6; 7 bases are shared with TRBD1. Germline lookup yields CDR1 SGDLS and CDR2 YYNGEE. Trimming at V came to 3 bases and at J to 9 bases, leaving 12 bases not matched to a gene. This CDR3 is built from 16 residues. The CDR3 nucleotides read TGTGCCAGCAGCGCAGAGCCGGGACAGACCATTTCACCCCTCCACTTT. Protein product: CASSAEPGQTISPLHF.

V is TRBV30 and J is TRBJ1-6; 7 bases agree with TRBD1. This CDR3 contains 15 residues. Germline trimming cut 8 bases from V and 0 bases from J; bases unmatched to any gene: 7. CDR1 is GTSNPN, CDR2 SVGIG, per germline (reference sequence). The CDR3 region is CAGHRGNSYNSPLHF. CDR3 nucleotide sequence: TGTGCCGGACACAGGGGAAACTCCTATAATTCACCCCTCCACTTT.

The DNA of the CDR3 is TGTGCCAGCAGCCAAGGCGGGAATGGCTACACCTTC. Translated, it gives CASSQGGNGYTF. V is TRBV3-1 (or the pseudogene TRBV3-2) and J is TRBJ1-2; no clear D. Per germline, CDR1 LGHDT and CDR2 YNNKEL (reference sequence). The CDR3 totals 12 residues. The V and J ends lost 1 base and 6 bases respectively, with 6 bases between them.

The chain joins TRBV20-1 to TRBJ2-3; 10 nucleotides line up with TRBD1. The CDR3 consists of 14 residues. V lost 3 bases and J lost 4; bases outside the gene matches: 4. Germline lookup yields CDR1 DFQATT and CDR2 SNEGSKA (reference sequence). The CDR3 DNA sequence: TGCAGTGCTAGTGACAGGGGGCAAGCAGATACGCAGTATTTT. Protein sequence: CSASDRGQADTQYF.

The chain links TRBV11-3 to TRBJ2-3, with 12 bases lining up with TRBD2. The CDR3 has 14 amino acids. V was clipped by 4 bases and J by 6 bases; unmatched bases: 2. CDR1 and CDR2 from the germline V gene are SGHNT and YENEEA. For the CDR3, the DNA is TGTGCCAGCAGCTCGGGACTAGCGGGTGATACGCAGTATTTT. Encoded protein: CASSSGLAGDTQYF.

The gene calls are TRBV5-1 and TRBJ2-3; 7 nucleotides line up with TRBD1. CDR3 length equals 16 residues. The trim removed 7 bases at V and 3 bases at J, leaving 14 bases unmatched. Germline CDR1 SGHRS, CDR2 YFSETQ. CDR3 in amino acids: CASSSPARDRTDTQYF. DNA for the CDR3: TGCGCCAGCTCCAGCCCAGCCCGGGACAGAACAGATACGCAGTATTTT.

This chain joins TRBV5-1 and TRBJ1-2; TRBD1 aligns across 11 bases. The CDR3 has 14 residues. CDR1 SGHRS and CDR2 YFSETQ come from the germline V gene. V lost 1 base, J lost 8 bases, and 4 bases stayed unmatched. CDR3 residues: CASSLRGTGGGYTF. The DNA of the CDR3 is TGCGCCAGCAGCTTGCGGGGGACAGGGGGAGGCTACACCTTC.

This clone was seen just once. The chain couples TRBV6-5 to TRBJ2-2, with D unclear. The V gene lost 9 bases and the J gene lost 7 bases, with 12 bases spanning the gap. Germline V CDR1 and CDR2: MNHEY, SVGAGI. The CDR3 consists of 12 residues. The CDR3 loop is CASRWANGELFF. The CDR3 DNA is TGTGCCAGTCGGTGGGCGAACGGGGAGCTGTTTTTT.

The genes are TRBV6-5 and TRBJ1-4; 7 bases fit TRBD1. Trimming took 4 bases from V and 4 from J; bases not matched to a gene: 6. The CDR3 loop spans 15 amino acids. Per germline, CDR1 MNHEY and CDR2 SVGAGI. CDR3 sequence: CASSSGDSNNEKLFF. In DNA form, the CDR3 reads TGTGCCAGCAGTTCCGGGGACAGTAATAATGAAAAACTGTTTTTT.

The rearrangement joins TRBV6-5 to TRBJ1-5; 7 bases match TRBD1. Germline loops: CDR1 MNHEY, CDR2 SVGAGI. This CDR3 has 15 amino acids. After removal of 6 bases from V and 4 bases from J, the junction contained 9 bases not matched to a gene. For the CDR3, the DNA is TGTGCCAGCAGCACCGGGACAGCCATAAATCAGCCCCAGCATTTT. Its protein is CASSTGTAINQPQHF.

The chain carries TRBV5-6 and TRBJ1-2; 10 positions agree with TRBD1. The germline gives CDR1 SGHDT, CDR2 YYEEEE. V dropped 4 bases and J dropped 6; count of bases not matched to a gene: 3. The CDR3 spans 13 residues. The CDR3 DNA is TGTGCCAGCAGCCCCGGGACAGGGGATGGCTACACCTTC. Translation gives CASSPGTGDGYTF.